The sequence of this TCR beta chain was determined in a study of blood T cell repertoires in COVID-19. Whole-study context: COVID-19 samples collected from the United States, Italy and Spain covered acute and convalescent phases. PBMCs, B-cell-depleted T cells, or T cells were the source of the cDNA or gDNA that made up the material.

The germline CDR1 and CDR2 sequences are SNHLY and FYNNEI. Trimming removed 8 bases at V and 9 bases at J, with 20 bases between. The CDR3 is made up of 14 amino acids. Original analysis: Estimated nucleated cell counts came from reference gene primer amplification. Produced via immunoSEQ multiplex PCR; TCRdb's table is partial and in-frame only. Clone size and the V and J calls come from that table; the DNA yielded D and trimming. The table shows about 150,000 clones, with around 84% occurring only once. Sample: peripheral blood. V gene TRBV2 combines with J gene TRBJ2-1; TRBD2 might be the D (6 bases). This clonotype was sampled from a woman in her forties or fifties with acute or convalescent COVID-19. The CDR3 DNA follows: TGTGCCAGCGGAGACAGCCGACTCGGGGGTGAGCAGTTCTTC. Protein: CASGDSRLGGEQFF.